These 16 T cell receptor beta chains came from one sample sequenced in a study of cytomegalovirus exposure and HLA in healthy donors. 60 Vbeta and 13 Jbeta primers were used in PCR. The method was immunoSEQ multiplex PCR; TCRdb's version includes in-frame clones alone and lacks a portion of them. The data contain roughly 180,000 clones, 70% to 90% of them seen just once; the ten biggest clones take up over 0.65%. Sequences were obtained from PBMCs. The source of these receptors is a young woman in good health and CMV-seronegative.

This clone was counted once. The chain is built from TRBV7-9 and TRBJ1-1, with 10 positions matching TRBD1. The CDR3 is made up of 19 amino acids. Germline assignment: CDR1 SEHNR and CDR2 FQNEAQ (reference sequence). With 7 bases clipped from V and 0 bases from J, the junction kept 17 bases outside the gene matches. The DNA for the CDR3 is TGTGCCAGCACCCTTTTGGCCATCGGGACAGGGGCGATGAACACTGAAGCTTTCTTT. Amino acids: CASTLLAIGTGAMNTEAFF.

This clone was counted only a few times. This chain connects TRBV18 to TRBJ1-4, with a weak D call TRBD1 (6 bases). The V gene's germline CDR1 is KGHSH and CDR2 LQKENI. Trimming pared 4 bases from V and 13 bases from J, leaving 13 bases between. The CDR3 has 12 amino acids. The CDR3 DNA reads TGTGCCAGCTCACAACAGGGAGGGGGACTGTTTTTT. Encoded protein: CASSQQGGGLFF.

The chain employs TRBV4-3 and TRBJ1-6, with D possibly TRBD1 on 6 matching bases. The CDR3 has 16 amino acids. V was shortened by 1 base and J by 6 bases, with 13 bases between the two germline ends. Germline V gene sequence: CDR1 LGHNA, CDR2 YSLEER. The CDR3 spells CASSQGLLQGNSPLHF. In DNA form, the CDR3 reads TGCGCCAGCAGCCAAGGGCTGTTACAGGGTAATTCACCCCTCCACTTT.

This clone was detected a few times. The chain is built from TRBV11-3 and TRBJ2-7; possibly TRBD2 for D (6 bases). V lost 5 bases to trimming and J lost 6 bases, with 14 bases between them. Germline values: CDR1 SGHNT, CDR2 YENEEA. The CDR3 has 13 residues. Written as DNA, the CDR3 is TGTGCCAGCAGCGGAGGGGTTGGCCTCGAGCAGTACTTC. As protein: CASSGGVGLEQYF.

The chain links TRBV15 to TRBJ2-7, with D maybe TRBD2 (5 bases). The CDR3 loop spans 15 amino acids. Per the germline V gene, CDR1 is LNHNV and CDR2 is YYDKDF (reference sequence). The V gene lost 2 bases and the J gene lost 2 bases, with 13 bases spanning the gap. CDR3 protein: CATSRRIEGPYEQYF. The CDR3 DNA is TGTGCCACCAGCAGACGAATCGAGGGTCCCTACGAGCAGTACTTC.

The chain is built from TRBV5-1 and TRBJ2-1, with 11 positions matching TRBD2. CDR3 length: 17 residues. Unmatched junction bases numbered 12, after V lost 4 bases and J lost 6 bases. Germline CDR1 reads SGHRS; CDR2 reads YFSETQ. The CDR3 is CASSLKPLAGVVNEQFF. The CDR3 DNA sequence: TGCGCCAGCAGCCTGAAACCACTAGCGGGAGTTGTCAATGAGCAGTTCTTC.

J is TRBJ1-4 and V is TRBV6-6; D is undetermined. This CDR3 region has 13 residues. Deletions cut 0 bases from V and 7 bases from J, with 6 bases between. Germline CDR1 reads MNHNY; CDR2 reads SVGAGI (reference sequence). CDR3 DNA: TGTGCCAGCAGTTACTCGGCGGGTGAAAAACTGTTTTTT. It translates to CASSYSAGEKLFF.

The chain couples TRBV11-3 to TRBJ2-7, with 7 bases fitting TRBD1. The V gene's germline CDR1 is SGHNT and CDR2 YENEEA. Trimming at V came to 6 bases and at J to 2 bases, leaving 7 bases not matched to a gene. The CDR3 runs 14 residues. CDR3 nucleotide sequence: TGTGCCAGCAGTTTCGGACAGGTTACCTACGAGCAGTACTTC. It is translated as CASSFGQVTYEQYF.

As for this clone: Other DNA sequences in this sample translate to the same CDR3. The V gene is TRBV5-6, the J gene TRBJ1-2; TRBD1 matches 7 bases. The ends lost 4 bases at V and 2 bases at J; junction bases unmatched: 5. The germline CDR1 and CDR2 sequences are SGHDT and YYEEEE. The CDR3 spans 14 residues. CDR3 nucleotides: TGTGCCAGCAGCCAGACAGGGTCCAACTATGGCTACACCTTC. Translated, it gives CASSQTGSNYGYTF. The complete variable domain, with remaining parts taken from reference TRBV5-6 and TRBJ1-2, reads DAGVTQSPTHLIKTRGQQVTLRCSPKSGHDTVSWYQQALGQGPQFIFQYYEEEERQRGNFPDRFSGHQFPNYSSELNVNALLLGDSALYLCASSQTGSNYGYTFGSGTRLTVV.

The CDR3 nucleotides read TGCGCCAGCAGCCAAGAACGGGCCCTAGGGGGATCCTACAATGAGCAGTTCTTC. Translating gives CASSQERALGGSYNEQFF. V gene TRBV4-3 combines with J gene TRBJ2-1; D possibly corresponds to TRBD1 (6 bases). Per germline, CDR1 LGHNA and CDR2 YSLEER. Deletions cut 0 bases from V and 1 base from J, with 16 bases between. The CDR3 extends over 18 amino acids.

This clone has just a few counts. The V gene is TRBV11-2, the J gene TRBJ2-3; 7 bases fit TRBD2. Trimming took 2 bases from V and 2 from J; bases not matched to a gene: 7. This CDR3 comprises 16 residues. Germline V CDR1 and CDR2: SGHAT, FQNNGV. CDR3: CASSLKLAQPTDTQYF. In DNA form, the CDR3 reads TGTGCCAGCAGCTTAAAACTAGCGCAACCCACAGATACGCAGTATTTT.

The rearrangement joins TRBV2 to TRBJ1-3; D perhaps matches TRBD1 (5 bases). CDR1 is SNHLY and CDR2 is FYNNEI in the germline V gene. CDR3 size: 14 residues. V lost 4 bases to trimming and J lost 1 base, with 8 bases between them. CDR3 region: CASSGDSSGNTIYF. In nucleotides, the CDR3 is TGTGCCAGCAGTGGCGACAGTTCTGGAAACACCATATATTTT.

This clone was counted between two and nine times. The rearrangement uses TRBV7-3 and TRBJ2-1; TRBD2 aligns across 10 bases. The junction had 10 bases not matched to a gene; V was cut back by 4 bases and J by 7 bases. CDR1 is SGHTA and CDR2 is FQGTGA in the germline V gene. CDR3 length: 16 residues. In DNA form, the CDR3 reads TGTGCCAGCAGCTCCCCGACTAGCGGGCCGGTAAATGAGCAGTTCTTC. Encoded protein: CASSSPTSGPVNEQFF.

The V and J genes are TRBV19 and TRBJ1-5; TRBD1 matches 9 bases. V lost 3 bases to trimming and J lost 7 bases; unmatched junction nucleotides: 7. There are 15 residues in the CDR3. CDR1 and CDR2 (germline): LNHDA, SQIVND (reference sequence). This CDR3 is CASSMQQGAWQPQHF. CDR3 sequence (DNA): TGTGCCAGTAGTATGCAACAGGGGGCTTGGCAGCCCCAGCATTTT.

This chain links TRBV30 with TRBJ2-1, with D perhaps TRBD1 (5 bases). The CDR3 contains 11 residues. V was cut by 1 base and J by 10 bases, with 8 bases left in between. Germline loops: CDR1 GTSNPN, CDR2 SVGIG (reference sequence). CDR3 loop: CAWSGTIEQFF. Here the CDR3 DNA reads TGTGCCTGGAGTGGGACAATAGAGCAGTTCTTC.

The genes are TRBV5-1 and TRBJ1-5; D perhaps matches TRBD1 (5 bases). Trimming pared 0 bases from V and 5 bases from J, leaving 15 bases between. This CDR3 has 16 residues. The germline V gene has CDR1 SGHRS and CDR2 YFSETQ. The CDR3 sequence is CASSLEGLMVYQPQHF. The CDR3 DNA reads TGCGCCAGCAGCTTGGAGGGACTGATGGTCTATCAGCCCCAGCATTTT. The variable domain in full, with the rest retrieved from reference TRBV5-1 and TRBJ1-5, is KAGVTQTPRYLIKTRGQQVTLSCSPISGHRSVSWYQQTPGQGLQFLFEYFSETQRNKGNFPGRFSGRQFSNSRSEMNVSTLELGDSALYLCASSLEGLMVYQPQHFGDGTRLSIL.